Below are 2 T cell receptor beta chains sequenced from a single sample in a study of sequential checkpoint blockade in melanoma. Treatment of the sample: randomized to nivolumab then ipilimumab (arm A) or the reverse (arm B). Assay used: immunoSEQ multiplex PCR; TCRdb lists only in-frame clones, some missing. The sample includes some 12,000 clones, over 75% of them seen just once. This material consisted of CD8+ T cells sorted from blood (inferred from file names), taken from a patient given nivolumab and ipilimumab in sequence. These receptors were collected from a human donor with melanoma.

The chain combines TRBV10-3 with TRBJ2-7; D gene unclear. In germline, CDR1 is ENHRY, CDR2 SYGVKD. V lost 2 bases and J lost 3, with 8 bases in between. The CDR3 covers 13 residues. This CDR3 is CAISEADNYEQYF. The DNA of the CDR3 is TGTGCCATCAGTGAGGCAGACAACTACGAGCAGTACTTC.

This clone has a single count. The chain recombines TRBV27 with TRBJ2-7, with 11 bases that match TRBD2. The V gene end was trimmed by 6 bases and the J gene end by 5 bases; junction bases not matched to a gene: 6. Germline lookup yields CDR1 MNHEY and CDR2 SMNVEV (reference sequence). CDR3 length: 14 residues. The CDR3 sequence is CASRLAGGYDEQYF. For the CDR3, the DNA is TGTGCCAGCAGATTAGCGGGAGGGTACGACGAGCAGTACTTC.